The rows below give T cell receptor beta chains drawn from one sample of a study of blood T cell repertoires in COVID-19. Assay: immunoSEQ multiplex PCR; the TCRdb copy retains only in-frame clones and omits some. This sample has around 140,000 clones, with roughly four fifths found just once. Sequencing input: peripheral blood. These receptors came from a human donor in a cohort sampled during active COVID-19. The CDR3 runs from the conserved cysteine through the conserved F or W. A D gene is named only where the DNA matches it firmly. Not every row has a clone size; where given, it reads once, few, many or a size class.

TRBJ2-2 | . | TRBV5-1 | . | CASSLKLTGELFF | TGCGCCAGCAGCTTAAAATTAACCGGGGAGCTGTTTTTT
TRBJ1-5 | . | TRBV18 | . | CASSPQGEGQPQHF | TGTGCCAGCTCACCACAGGGGGAGGGTCAGCCCCAGCATTTT
TRBJ1-2 | . | TRBV19 | . | CASTTGRDSYGYTF | TGTGCCAGTACCACGGGCCGGGATAGCTATGGCTACACCTTC
TRBJ1-1 | . | TRBV18 | . | CASSPGQQHTEAFF | TGTGCCAGCTCGCCCGGACAGCAACACACTGAAGCTTTCTTT
TRBJ2-7 | TRBD1 | TRBV9 | . | CASSGGGDRVLEQYF | TGTGCCAGCAGCGGAGGGGGAGACAGGGTACTCGAGCAGTACTTC
TRBJ1-2 | TRBD1 | TRBV19 | . | CASSIPRQGASNGYTF | TGTGCCAGTAGTATCCCTCGACAGGGAGCCTCCAATGGCTACACCTTC
TRBJ1-1 | TRBD1 | TRBV19 | . | CASSITGGGTEAFF | TGTGCCAGTAGTATTACAGGGGGCGGCACTGAAGCTTTCTTT
TRBJ1-2 | . | TRBV6-2/TRBV6-3 | few | CASSYSRGGYTF | TGTGCCAGCAGTTACTCCCGAGGGGGCTACACCTTC
TRBJ2-1 | TRBD2 | TRBV28 | . | CASSPPRGGLNDEQFF | TGTGCCAGCAGTCCCCCCCGCGGGGGGCTCAACGATGAGCAGTTCTTC
TRBJ2-2 | TRBD2 | TRBV7-3 | . | CASSSHSGRVNTGELFF | TGTGCCAGCAGCTCCCATAGCGGGAGGGTGAACACCGGGGAGCTGTTTTTT
TRBJ2-2 | TRBD2 | TRBV29-1 | . | CSVPTQTSGSAGELFF | TGCAGCGTTCCTACCCAGACTAGCGGGAGCGCCGGGGAGCTGTTTTTT
TRBJ2-2 | . | TRBV7-7 | few | CASSTTGTGELFF | TGTGCTAGCAGCACTACAGGGACCGGGGAGCTGTTTTTT
TRBJ2-7 | . | TRBV6-5 | . | CASSTRDTSYEQYF | TGTGCCAGCAGTACCCGGGACACCTCCTACGAGCAGTACTTC
TRBJ2-3 | TRBD2 | TRBV7-9 | . | CASSRRTSGSADTQYF | TGTGCCAGCAGCCGAAGGACTAGCGGGAGTGCAGATACGCAGTATTTT
TRBJ2-1 | TRBD2 | TRBV9 | . | CASSAGDYLGYNEQFF | TGTGCCAGCAGCGCGGGGGACTACCTAGGTTACAATGAGCAGTTCTTC
TRBJ2-7 | TRBD2 | TRBV3-1/TRBV3-2 | . | CASSRRLSGSGSEQYF | TGTGCCAGCAGCCGCAGACTAAGCGGGAGCGGGAGTGAGCAGTACTTC
TRBJ2-1 | TRBD1 | TRBV3-1/TRBV3-2 | . | CASSQTGDPYNEQFF | TGTGCCAGCAGCCAAACAGGGGACCCCTACAATGAGCAGTTCTTC
TRBJ2-2 | TRBD1 | TRBV2 | . | CASCGQGARVTGELFF | TGTGCCAGCTGCGGACAGGGGGCGCGGGTCACCGGGGAGCTGTTTTTT
TRBJ1-2 | . | TRBV7-2 | . | CASTQPLGVYGYTF | TGTGCCAGCACTCAGCCGTTAGGGGTTTATGGCTACACCTTC
TRBJ2-1 | TRBD2 | TRBV7-6 | . | CASSLGGSGTQFF | TGTGCCAGCAGCTTAGGTGGTAGCGGGACGCAGTTCTTC
TRBJ2-3 | TRBD2 | TRBV7-3 | . | CASSLASGSLGDTQYF | TGTGCCAGCAGCTTAGCTAGCGGGTCGCTGGGAGATACGCAGTATTTT
TRBJ1-2 | TRBD1 | TRBV4-1 | once | CASSPDRGGYGYTF | TGCGCCAGCAGCCCGGACAGGGGGGGCTATGGCTACACCTTC
TRBJ1-6 | . | TRBV7-2 | few | CASSLSAGNSPLHF | TGTGCCAGCAGCTTAAGTGCGGGAAATTCACCCCTCCACTTT
TRBJ2-3 | . | TRBV10-3 | . | CAISESRRTDTQYF | TGTGCCATCAGTGAGTCGAGGCGCACAGATACGCAGTATTTT
TRBJ2-2 | TRBD2 | TRBV7-8 | . | CASSFRTSGSGTGELFF | TGTGCCAGCAGCTTTCGGACTAGCGGGAGTGGCACCGGGGAGCTGTTTTTT
TRBJ1-5 | . | TRBV7-5 | . | CARSCKPTNRDHHNQPQHF | TGTGCCAGAAGCTGTAAACCCACCAACAGAGACCACCACAATCAGCCCCAGCATTTT
TRBJ1-5 | . | TRBV9 | . | CASSVSGNSNQPQHF | TGTGCCAGCAGCGTGTCAGGGAATAGCAATCAGCCCCAGCATTTT
TRBJ2-7 | TRBD2 | TRBV5-4 | . | CASSLDASGRTGGQYF | TGTGCCAGCAGCTTGGACGCTAGCGGGAGGACAGGCGGGCAGTACTTC
TRBJ2-7 | . | TRBV3-1/TRBV3-2 | . | CASSQKPLTGFYYEQYF | TGTGCCAGCAGCCAAAAGCCCCTTACAGGGTTTTACTACGAGCAGTACTTC
TRBJ2-3 | . | TRBV18 | . | CASSPLQTEGDTQYF | TGTGCCAGCTCACCCCTCCAGACAGAAGGAGATACGCAGTATTTT
TRBJ2-7 | TRBD1 | TRBV5-1 | . | CASSLAPRTGSSYEQYF | TGCGCCAGCAGCTTGGCCCCGAGGACAGGGAGCTCCTACGAGCAGTACTTC
TRBJ1-6 | TRBD1 | TRBV19 | . | CASSTHPPGQGFAYNSPLHF | TGTGCCAGTAGTACGCACCCACCGGGACAGGGGTTCGCCTATAATTCACCCCTCCACTTT
TRBJ1-2 | TRBD1 | TRBV14 | . | CASSDRGLYGYTF | TGTGCCAGCAGCGACAGGGGACTCTATGGCTACACCTTC
TRBJ2-3 | . | TRBV5-1 | . | CASSPPLSTDTQYF | TGCGCCAGCAGCCCCCCCCTTAGCACAGATACGCAGTATTTT
TRBJ1-3 | . | TRBV7-6 | . | CASSGSSGNTIYF | TGTGCCAGCAGCGGGAGCTCTGGAAACACCATATATTTT
TRBJ2-6 | . | TRBV12-5 | once | CASGPVRGPRANVLTF | TGTGCTAGTGGCCCAGTGAGAGGCCCTAGGGCCAACGTCCTGACTTTC
TRBJ1-1 | TRBD1 | TRBV18 | . | CASSASGGAGTEAFF | TGTGCCAGCTCGGCCTCAGGGGGCGCGGGAACTGAAGCTTTCTTT
TRBJ2-3 | TRBD2 | TRBV29-1 | . | CSVDSGSVADTQYF | TGCAGCGTTGACAGCGGGAGCGTTGCAGATACGCAGTATTTT
TRBJ2-5 | . | TRBV5-1 | . | CASSLPLRGVGPIRETQYF | TGCGCCAGCAGCTTACCTCTAAGGGGCGTGGGGCCGATAAGAGAGACCCAGTACTTC
TRBJ2-7 | TRBD1 | TRBV4-1 | . | CASSRTGAYEQYF | TGCGCCAGCAGCCGGACAGGGGCCTACGAGCAGTACTTC
TRBJ2-3 | . | TRBV11-3 | . | CASSLDPDTQYF | TGTGCCAGCAGCTTAGATCCGGATACGCAGTATTTT
TRBJ2-4 | . | TRBV2 | few | CASSGTYNIQYF | TGTGCCAGCAGTGGGACATACAACATTCAGTACTTC
TRBJ1-1 | . | TRBV14 | . | CASSRTTGADTEAFF | TGTGCCAGCAGCCGAACGACAGGTGCGGACACTGAAGCTTTCTTT
TRBJ2-7 | . | TRBV5-4 | few | CASSFGRGPYEQYF | TGTGCCAGCAGCTTCGGGCGGGGACCCTACGAGCAGTACTTC
TRBJ1-2 | TRBD1 | TRBV18 | once | CASSPMEQGAGTF | TGTGCCAGCTCACCAATGGAGCAGGGGGCCGGCACCTTC
TRBJ1-2 | TRBD1 | TRBV5-1 | . | CASRGGTGANYGYTF | TGCGCCAGCCGTGGCGGGACAGGGGCCAACTATGGCTACACCTTC
TRBJ2-1 | TRBD2 | TRBV7-2 | . | CASSSRAGGDPYNEQFF | TGTGCCAGCAGCTCTCGGGCGGGGGGGGACCCCTACAATGAGCAGTTCTTC